The 17 T cell receptor beta chains reported below all come from one sample, sequenced in a study of shared clonotypes between healthy human individuals. TCRdb keeps only in-frame clones here, not all; method: immunoSEQ multiplex PCR. The sample records around 1,900,000 clones, 93% being singletons. It was CD45RO-negative cells, positively selected for CCR7, that made up naive CD8 cells, with terminally differentiated effector memory CD45RA+ cells excluded. The sample was naive CD8+ T cells from PBMCs. Receptors were obtained from a young man in good health. Some clones in this sample may be carry-over from other donors' samples.

This rearrangement joins TRBV6-1 to TRBJ2-3; D remains ambiguous. The CDR3 spans 16 residues. Germline-derived CDR1 and CDR2 are MNHNS and SASEGT. V dropped 2 bases and J dropped 0 bases, with 12 bases sitting between them. CDR3 in amino acids: CASSEHALYSTDTQYF. The CDR3 bases are TGTGCCAGCAGTGAACATGCCCTGTATAGCACAGATACGCAGTATTTT.

The genes are TRBV30 and TRBJ2-7; 9 bases agree with TRBD2. The germline gives CDR1 GTSNPN, CDR2 SVGIG (reference sequence). This CDR3 is 14 amino acids long. With 2 bases clipped from V and 7 bases from J, the junction kept 9 bases outside the gene matches. The CDR3 DNA reads as TGTGCCTGGAGTATCGCGGGAGGGCAGGGTGAGCAGTACTTC. Translating gives CAWSIAGGQGEQYF.

Note on this clone: The same CDR3 can be traced to other DNA sequences in this sample. The CDR3 spells CASSLDRGYEQYF. CDR3 nucleotides: TGTGCCAGCAGTTTAGACAGAGGTTACGAGCAGTACTTC. The chain has TRBV28 and TRBJ2-7; D perhaps matches TRBD1 (5 bases). Germline CDR1 MDHEN, CDR2 SYDVKM. The V end was cut by 2 bases, the J end by 4 bases, with 9 bases between. The CDR3 runs to 13 residues.

The chain combines TRBV27 with TRBJ1-1, with 8 bases lining up with TRBD1. Per germline, CDR1 MNHEY and CDR2 SMNVEV (reference sequence). Losses at the gene ends were 4 bases for V and 1 base for J; bases not matched to a gene: 5. The CDR3 runs 15 residues. The CDR3 spells CASSWGTGENTEAFF. CDR3 in DNA: TGTGCCAGCAGTTGGGGGACAGGAGAGAACACTGAAGCTTTCTTT.

DNA for the CDR3: TGTGCCAGCAGCTTAGCTGTAACAGGGAATGGCTACACCTTC. Its protein product is CASSLAVTGNGYTF. The chain couples TRBV7-8 to TRBJ1-2; maybe TRBD1 (6 bases). The length of the CDR3 is 14 residues. The V end was cut by 0 bases, the J end by 6 bases, with 11 bases between. Germline CDR1 SGHVS, CDR2 FQNEAQ.

The chain is built from TRBV29-1 and TRBJ2-1, with 10 bases lining up with TRBD2. Looked up from germline, CDR1 is SQVTM and CDR2 is ANQGSEA. V lost 4 bases, J lost 4 bases, and 4 bases stayed unmatched. This CDR3 spans 14 amino acids. CDR3 in amino acids: CSVVAGGVYNEQFF. For the CDR3, the DNA is TGCAGCGTTGTAGCGGGAGGAGTATACAATGAGCAGTTCTTC.

V and J are TRBV7-9 and TRBJ2-7; a possible D gene is TRBD1 (5 bases). The V end lost 1 base, the J end lost 2 bases, and 15 bases lay between the germline ends. Germline V gene data show CDR1 as SEHNR and CDR2 as FQNEAQ (reference sequence). This CDR3 spans 16 amino acids. The CDR3 loop reads CASSLGQFVNPYEQYF. For the CDR3, the DNA is TGTGCCAGCAGCTTAGGACAGTTCGTTAACCCCTACGAGCAGTACTTC. The whole variable domain, remainder taken from reference TRBV7-9 and TRBJ2-7, is DTGVSQNPRHKITKRGQNVTFRCDPISEHNRLYWYRQTLGQGPEFLTYFQNEAQLEKSRLLSDRFSAERPKGSFSTLEIQRTEQGDSAMYLCASSLGQFVNPYEQYFGPGTRLTVT.

The genes are TRBV27 and TRBJ2-5, with D hard to call. The CDR3 spans 13 residues. The germline CDR1 and CDR2 sequences are MNHEY and SMNVEV (reference sequence). Trimming cost V 2 bases and J 7 bases, with 11 bases left between them. CDR3: CASSLDTVGTQYF. The CDR3 bases are TGTGCCAGCAGTTTAGACACAGTGGGGACCCAGTACTTC.

This chain joins TRBV5-1 and TRBJ1-5; unclear D gene. The V and J ends lost 0 bases and 7 bases respectively, with 14 bases between them. The CDR3 sequence is 15 residues long. Germline V lookup: CDR1 SGHRS, CDR2 YFSETQ. The CDR3 sequence is CASSLGGGSGQPQHF. The CDR3 coding sequence is TGCGCCAGCAGCTTGGGCGGAGGATCGGGACAGCCCCAGCATTTT.

The CDR3 coding sequence is TGTGCCAGCACCTGGGGCCCGAACACCGGGGAGCTGTTTTTT. Its translation is CASTWGPNTGELFF. The rearrangement links TRBV6-1 to TRBJ2-2; possibly TRBD1 for D (5 bases). CDR3 length equals 14 residues. Trimming stripped 7 bases from V and 0 bases from J, with 9 bases between. Germline CDR1 is MNHNS and CDR2 is SASEGT.

The rearrangement joins TRBV27 to TRBJ1-1, with unresolved D. The ends were cut back, 7 bases at V and 0 bases at J, with 15 bases in the middle. The length of the CDR3 is 15 residues. Germline CDR1 is MNHEY and CDR2 is SMNVEV (reference sequence). CDR3 amino acids: CASTDRQYMNTEAFF. The CDR3 bases are TGTGCCAGCACCGACCGGCAGTATATGAACACTGAAGCTTTCTTT.

A note on this clone: The same CDR3 can be traced to other DNA sequences in this sample. The rearrangement links TRBV28 to TRBJ2-1; no clear D gene. Germline V CDR1 and CDR2: MDHEN, SYDVKM. V lost 5 bases to trimming and J lost 4 bases, with 9 bases between them. The CDR3 runs to 13 residues. CDR3 protein: CASSPGLYNEQFF. For the CDR3, the DNA is TGTGCCAGCAGTCCTGGGTTGTACAATGAGCAGTTCTTC.

The rearrangement joins TRBV5-1 to TRBJ2-7; 10 nucleotides match TRBD2. J gave up 7 bases and V 0 bases, and 4 bases lay outside the gene matches. This CDR3 has 14 residues. Germline V gene sequence: CDR1 SGHRS, CDR2 YFSETQ. CDR3 in amino acids: CASSLGTSGDEQYF. In nucleotides, the CDR3 is TGCGCCAGCAGCTTGGGGACTAGCGGCGATGAGCAGTACTTC.

The rearrangement links TRBV5-1 to TRBJ1-2; D gene uncertain. The V end was cut by 9 bases, the J end by 4 bases, with 22 bases between. CDR1 SGHRS and CDR2 YFSETQ come from the germline V gene. The CDR3 covers 15 residues. DNA for the CDR3: TGCGCCAACTTGTCCTTAAATGCCATGATCTATGGCTACACCTTC. Translated: CANLSLNAMIYGYTF.

The V and J genes are TRBV28 and TRBJ1-1; D is possibly TRBD1 (5 bases). The CDR3 has 15 residues. Germline CDR1 is MDHEN and CDR2 is SYDVKM. Deletions cut 7 bases from V and 7 bases from J, with 22 bases between. The CDR3 DNA follows: TGTGCCAGCACCTTTACCGGGGGAACCCCTCTTGAAGCTTTCTTT. Amino acid sequence: CASTFTGGTPLEAFF.

J is TRBJ2-3 and V is TRBV18; 12 positions agree with TRBD2. The J segment lost 1 base and the V segment lost 3 bases, leaving 8 bases of the junction unmatched. The CDR3 is 18 amino acids. Germline V gives CDR1 KGHSH, CDR2 LQKENI. The CDR3 reads CASSPQRLAGVGTDTQYF. CDR3 bases: TGTGCCAGCTCACCCCAGAGACTAGCGGGAGTTGGCACAGATACGCAGTATTTT.

The CDR3 coding sequence is TGTGCCAGCAGTCCCCACCCGGGACAGGATGGCTATGGCTACACCTTC. This encodes CASSPHPGQDGYGYTF. This chain connects TRBV27 to TRBJ1-2, with 8 bases that match TRBD1. The V gene end was trimmed by 5 bases and the J gene end by 4 bases; junction bases not matched to a gene: 12. CDR3 size: 16 residues. Germline lookup yields CDR1 MNHEY and CDR2 SMNVEV (reference sequence).